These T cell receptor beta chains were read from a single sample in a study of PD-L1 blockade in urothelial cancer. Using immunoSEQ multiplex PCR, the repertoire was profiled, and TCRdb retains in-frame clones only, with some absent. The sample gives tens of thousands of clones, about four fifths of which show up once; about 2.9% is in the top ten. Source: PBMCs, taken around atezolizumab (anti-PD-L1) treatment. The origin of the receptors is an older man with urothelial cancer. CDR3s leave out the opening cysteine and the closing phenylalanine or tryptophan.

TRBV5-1,ASRVANTEAF
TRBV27,ASRDRGRNTIY
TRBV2,ASSEWVGRTDTQY
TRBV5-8,ASSRTGDQPQH
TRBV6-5,ASSYLFGQEDEAF
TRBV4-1,ASSQAGAGSDEQF
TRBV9,ASSVAGTSGTGELF
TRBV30,AWSRQGVREQY
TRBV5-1,ASSLWQEGSEAF
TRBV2,ASRKDTNQPQH
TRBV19,ASSITYGVLHYGYT
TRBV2,ASSERGGASGGYT
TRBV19,ASSKGTGDSNQPQH
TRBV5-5,ASSLDTYEQY
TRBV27,ASSLRTGNEQF
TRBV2,ASTRTSGSYNEQF
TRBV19,ASSISTGRGGGELF
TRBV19,ASSLAGYNEQF
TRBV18,ASSPEAGELRGTGELF
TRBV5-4,ASSPGLAGRGEQF
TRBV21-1,ASSKRTSSSYEQY
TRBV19,ASTRTGQETQY
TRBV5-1,ASSLGALREGLPYANTGELF
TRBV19,ASSSDRGVTEAF
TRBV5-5,ASSLGTGAPYEQY
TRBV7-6,ASSLVGTSGYTGELF
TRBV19,ASSMDRGKSYT
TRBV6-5,ASSWRPIEAYEQY
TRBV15,ATSRGTGGNNQPQH
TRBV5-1,ASSPQGLQETQY
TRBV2,ASRRTANTGELF
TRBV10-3,AISVVAGLGNEQF
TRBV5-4,ASSLGRLDWVPGELF
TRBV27,ASRGLAGLYNEQF
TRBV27,ASSLSVAGGRTDTQY
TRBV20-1,SATLVNEQF
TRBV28,ATRLRQGANTDTEAF
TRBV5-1,ASSTDRGETEAF
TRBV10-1,ASSESGSNGYT
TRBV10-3,AISEGGLTNEKLF
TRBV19,ASRQTGGAGYT
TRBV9,ASSSRQGNTEAF
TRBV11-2,ASSSPGGRGAF
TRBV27,ASSLRGVNTGELF
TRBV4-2,ASSPWSAGGWDEQY
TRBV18,ASSPVWESGNTIY
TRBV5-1,ASSLATYREGYGYT
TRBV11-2,ASSSLGLAPYNEQF
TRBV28,ASSFRTTSNEQF
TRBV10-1,ASSGASGINEQF